The 14 T cell receptor beta chains below all came from one sample that was sequenced in a study of regulatory T cells in long-lasting Graves disease. Time point in this sample: newly diagnosed GD, antithyroid drugs for less than 3 months. PBMC RNA served as the TCR library source. Researchers made TCR beta libraries by using iRepertoire HTBI primers and running Arm-PCR on CDR3 regions. Using its own MiXCR run on the multiplex PCR reads, TCRdb lists one record per CDR3 protein. The sample lists about 540,000 distinct CDR3 sequences, about 13% occurring once. The same specimen was also included in a second study, on T cells in Graves' hyperthyroidism and ophthalmopathy.

The material was peripheral blood mononuclear cells (PBMCs), obtained at new diagnosis, from a patient treated with antithyroid drugs. The receptor set was obtained from a man aged 30-40 years with Graves disease.

This clonotype has a count of ten or more. This chain links TRBV15 with TRBJ1-1; D remains unclear. The CDR3 runs to 14 residues. The germline V gene has CDR1 LNHNV and CDR2 YYDKDF (reference sequence). V was cut by 0 bases and J by 7 bases, with 12 bases left in between. The CDR3 spells CATSRDVGDFEAFF. CDR3 coding DNA: TGTGCCACCAGCAGAGATGTAGGCGACTTTGAAGCTTTCTTT. Using reference TRBV15 and TRBJ1-1 for the parts outside the CDR3, the full variable domain is DAMVIQNPRYQVTQFGKPVTLSCSQTLNHNVMYWYQQKSSQAPKLLFHYYDKDFNNEADTPDNFQSRRPNTSFCFLDIRSPGLGDTAMYLCATSRDVGDFEAFFGQGTRLTVV.

J is TRBJ1-2 and V is TRBV29-1, with D unclear. From germline, CDR1 is SQVTM and CDR2 ANQGSEA. The CDR3 has 15 amino acids. In DNA, the CDR3 is TGCGGCTCCAAGCCCCCCCCGTCGGACGAATATGGCTACACCTTC. Translated: CGSKPPPSDEYGYTF.

The sample holds many counts of this clonotype. A junction end diverges from the germline sequence, so it may reflect a read error. CDR3 nucleotides: TGCGCCAGCAGCTTCCTAGCGGGACTCACAGATACGCAGTATTTT. Protein sequence: CASSFLAGLTDTQYF. The chain combines TRBV27 with TRBJ2-3, with 9 bases aligning to TRBD2. The germline gives CDR1 MNHEY, CDR2 SMNVEV (reference sequence). CDR3 size: 15 residues.

This chain links TRBV4-2 with TRBJ1-5; tentative D call: TRBD1 (6 bases). The CDR3 has 15 amino acids. Germline values: CDR1 LGHNA, CDR2 YNFKEQ. The V end lost 0 bases, the J end lost 7 bases, and 13 bases lay between the germline ends. As DNA, the CDR3 is TGTGCCAGCAGCCAAGACACAGGGTTAGGGCAGCCCCAGCATTTT. Translation: CASSQDTGLGQPQHF.

The genes are TRBV19 and TRBJ1-6, with D possibly being TRBD1 (5 bases). CDR3 size: 14 residues. The V end was cut by 6 bases, the J end by 7 bases, with 13 bases between. The V gene's germline CDR1 is LNHDA and CDR2 SQIVND (reference sequence). DNA for the CDR3: TGTGCCAGTAGGAGGGAGGGGTTCAATTCACCCCTCCACTTT. Its protein is CASRREGFNSPLHF.

CDR3 nucleotides: TGTGCCAGCTCAGTAGTCAGGGAAACTGAAGCTTTCTTT. It translates to CASSVVRETEAFF. The V call is TRBV18, the J call TRBJ1-1, with a tentative D call TRBD1 (5 bases). Germline V gives CDR1 KGHSH, CDR2 LQKENI. With 5 bases removed from V and 5 bases from J, the gap between germline ends came to 12 bases. The CDR3 runs 13 residues.

This clonotype has a handful of counts. The chain has TRBV3-1 and TRBJ2-4; D may be TRBD2 (6 bases). The CDR3 loop spans 17 amino acids. The V end lost 8 bases, the J end lost 1 base, and 21 bases lay between the germline ends. CDR1 is LGHDT, CDR2 YNNKEL, per germline (reference sequence). CDR3 amino acids: CASGPTSLGMAKNIQYF. The CDR3 region has the DNA TGTGCCAGCGGCCCCACTAGCTTGGGGATGGCCAAAAACATTCAGTACTTC.

This clonotype was counted at least ten times. A read error may account for a junction end that differs from germline. This chain links TRBV19 with TRBJ1-5; possibly TRBD1 for D (5 bases). Looked up from germline, CDR1 is LNHDA and CDR2 is SQIVND (reference sequence). CDR3 length equals 13 residues. The CDR3 protein is CASSKGRGQPQHF. DNA of the CDR3: TGTGCCAGCAGTAAGGGGAGGGGACAGCCCCAGCATTTT.

This clonotype was recorded a few times. V is TRBV7-2 and J is TRBJ1-6, with D tentatively TRBD1 (6 bases). Trimming took 5 bases from V and 3 from J, leaving 14 bases between them. Germline loops: CDR1 SGHTA, CDR2 FQGNSA. CDR3 length equals 16 residues. The CDR3 reads CASSPTGSLYNSPLHF. The CDR3 DNA is TGTGCCAGCAGCCCGACAGGCTCCCTCTATAATTCACCCCTCCACTTT.

There are a few counts of this clonotype. The chain combines TRBV29-1 with TRBJ1-2; D perhaps matches TRBD1 (5 bases). The CDR3 runs 14 residues. V was pared by 6 bases and J by 0 bases, with 14 bases between. The germline CDR1 and CDR2 sequences are SQVTM and ANQGSEA. CDR3 in amino acids: CSVRRGSANYGYTF. The CDR3 coding sequence is TGCAGCGTCCGAAGGGGCTCAGCTAACTATGGCTACACCTTC.

In its sample, this clonotype was seen many times. The V gene is TRBV15, the J gene TRBJ2-7, with D hard to call. The germline V gene has CDR1 LNHNV and CDR2 YYDKDF (reference sequence). V shed 0 bases and J shed 7 bases, with 19 bases lying between them. This CDR3 region has 16 residues. The CDR3 spells CATSRDPDRPPWEQYF. The DNA for the CDR3 is TGTGCCACCAGCAGAGATCCCGACCGTCCACCGTGGGAGCAGTACTTC. The full variable domain, with the rest looked up from reference TRBV15 and TRBJ2-7, is DAMVIQNPRYQVTQFGKPVTLSCSQTLNHNVMYWYQQKSSQAPKLLFHYYDKDFNNEADTPDNFQSRRPNTSFCFLDIRSPGLGDTAMYLCATSRDPDRPPWEQYFGPGTRLTVT.

The chain has TRBV20-1 and TRBJ1-4, with TRBD1 matching over 7 bases. The CDR3 runs to 13 residues. The germline gives CDR1 DFQATT, CDR2 SNEGSKA (reference sequence). V was pared by 4 bases and J by 5 bases, with 4 bases of the junction left unmatched. In DNA, the CDR3 is TGCAGTGCTATATCAGGGGGAAATGAAAAACTGTTTTTT. Translated: CSAISGGNEKLFF.

This clonotype was picked up many times. This rearrangement joins TRBV20-1 to TRBJ2-7; 9 bases agree with TRBD2. This CDR3 contains 15 residues. V dropped 6 bases and J dropped 6; count of bases not matched to a gene: 15. Germline V CDR1 and CDR2: DFQATT, SNEGSKA (reference sequence). The CDR3 spells CSATFAGGTVGEQYF. For the CDR3, the DNA is TGCAGTGCAACCTTTGCGGGGGGGACTGTCGGCGAGCAGTACTTC.

This clonotype was seen many times. J is TRBJ1-2 and V is TRBV10-3; 7 bases are shared with TRBD1. The germline V gene encodes CDR1 ENHRY and CDR2 SYGVKD. The CDR3 is 13 amino acids. With V trimmed by 7 bases and J by 8 bases, 10 bases remained unmatched. For the CDR3, the DNA is TGTGCCATCAAACCCCCAGGGGGAGGCGGCTACACCTTC. It yields the protein CAIKPPGGGGYTF.